Listed below are T cell receptor beta chains from one sample, sequenced in a study of shared clonotypes between healthy human individuals. Only in-frame clones appear in the TCRdb table, and some are missing; sequencing was by immunoSEQ multiplex PCR. The data hold 1,500,000 or so clones, with 98% to 99% observed a single time. The sample was naive CD4+ T cells sorted from blood. These receptor sequences come from a man aged 25-45 years in good health. The CDR3 runs from the conserved cysteine through the conserved F or W. D genes are given only for firm matches. Clone size, where shown, is once, few, many, or a class for clones that have expanded.

J,V,D,size,DNA,CDR3
TRBJ2-2,TRBV19,TRBD1,NA,TGTGCCAGTATGGACAGGGGGCCGAACACCGGGGAGCTGTTTTTT,CASMDRGPNTGELFF
TRBJ1-4,TRBV4-3,NA,NA,TGCGCCAGCAGCCAAGAGACATCGACGTCGGGTAATGAAAAACTGTTTTTT,CASSQETSTSGNEKLFF
TRBJ1-1,TRBV7-6,NA,NA,TGTGCCAGCAGCTTAAGTTCGGGGGGAACTGAAGCTTTCTTT,CASSLSSGGTEAFF
TRBJ2-7,TRBV4-2,TRBD2,NA,TGTGCCAGCAGCCAAACCGGGACTAGCGGCACCTACGAGCAGTACTTC,CASSQTGTSGTYEQYF
TRBJ1-5,TRBV5-5,TRBD1,NA,TGTGCCAGCAGCTTTGGGACAGGGGTTAGCAATCAGCCCCAGCATTTT,CASSFGTGVSNQPQHF
TRBJ2-7,TRBV30,TRBD2,once,TGTGCCTCTGAGTGGGGGGGATTGTACTACGAGCAGTACTTC,CASEWGGLYYEQYF
TRBJ1-1,TRBV15,TRBD1,once,TGTGCCACCAGCCGACGCGACAGGGGACTTACTGAAGCTTTCTTT,CATSRRDRGLTEAFF
TRBJ1-2,TRBV28,NA,once,TGTGCCAGCAGTTTTTTATCAGGGGTTGGCTACACCTTC,CASSFLSGVGYTF
TRBJ1-2,TRBV30,NA,NA,TGTGCCTGGAGTGTATCCGGGAAAGCTAACTATGGCTACACCTTC,CAWSVSGKANYGYTF
TRBJ1-2,TRBV5-4,NA,NA,TGTGCCAGCAGCCCACAGTCGGCGGGCAGGGGAAATGGCTACACCTTC,CASSPQSAGRGNGYTF
TRBJ2-2,TRBV5-1,NA,once,TGCGCCAGCAGCCCCGGCGCGAGTACCGGGGAGCTGTTTTTT,CASSPGASTGELFF
TRBJ2-7,TRBV2,NA,NA,TGTGCCAGCAGTGAAGCGCTTAGAGTCGCCGAGCAGTACTTC,CASSEALRVAEQYF
TRBJ2-7,TRBV7-9,TRBD2,NA,TGTGCCAGCAGCACCCAGACTAGCGACTACGAGCAGTACTTC,CASSTQTSDYEQYF
TRBJ2-2,TRBV11-3,TRBD2,NA,TGTGCCAGCAGCCCCGAGGTAGCGGGAGGCACCGGGGAGCTGTTTTTT,CASSPEVAGGTGELFF
TRBJ1-1,TRBV18,TRBD1,NA,TGTGCCAGCTCACGTGGACAGGGTAGTAGCACTGAAGCTTTCTTT,CASSRGQGSSTEAFF
TRBJ2-2,TRBV7-3,NA,NA,TGTGCCAGCAGCCCTGCCTCCACCGGGGAGCTGTTTTTT,CASSPASTGELFF
TRBJ1-4,TRBV5-1,NA,NA,TGCGCCAGCAGGGGGACGGAGAATGAAAAACTGTTTTTT,CASRGTENEKLFF
TRBJ2-7,TRBV18,NA,once,TGTGCCAGCTCACAAAGGGACATTTTCTCCTACGAGCAGTACTTC,CASSQRDIFSYEQYF
TRBJ2-3,TRBV27,TRBD1,once,TGTGCCAGCAGTCCACTTACCGGGACAGGGCTCACAGATACGCAGTATTTT,CASSPLTGTGLTDTQYF
TRBJ2-2,TRBV5-1,NA,NA,TGCGCCAGCAGCATACAAAACACCGGGGAGCTGTTTTTT,CASSIQNTGELFF
TRBJ2-7,TRBV28,NA,NA,TGTGCCAGCAGTGCGAGTGTAGCCTACGAGCAGTACTTC,CASSASVAYEQYF
TRBJ2-7,TRBV5-1,NA,NA,TGCGCCAGCAGACCAGACCCAGACAGTTCCTACGAGCAGTACTTC,CASRPDPDSSYEQYF
TRBJ2-7,TRBV28,NA,NA,TGTGCCAGCAGTGTTACAGTGCCCTACGAGCAGTACTTC,CASSVTVPYEQYF
TRBJ2-7,TRBV4-1,TRBD1,NA,TGCGCCAGCAGCCAGCCACCGGGACAGGGATCCTACGAGCAGTACTTC,CASSQPPGQGSYEQYF
TRBJ2-7,TRBV13,NA,once,TGTGCCAGCAGCTTAGCGTTGTCAGAAAGGTACGAGCAGTACTTC,CASSLALSERYEQYF
TRBJ1-5,TRBV19,TRBD1,NA,TGTGCCAGTAGTATGTTAGGACAGGGGGCTATCCATCAGCCCCAGCATTTT,CASSMLGQGAIHQPQHF
TRBJ2-1,TRBV10-3,TRBD2,NA,TGTGCCATCAGTGAGTCTTTTGGGCTAGCGGGAGTGGGTGAGCAGTTCTTC,CAISESFGLAGVGEQFF
TRBJ2-7,TRBV20-1,NA,NA,TGCAGTGCTGCCCGGGTCGGCGAGCAGTACTTC,CSAARVGEQYF
TRBJ1-2,TRBV15,TRBD1,NA,TGTGCCACCAGCGGACACAGGGGTGACTATGGCTACACCTTC,CATSGHRGDYGYTF
TRBJ1-2,TRBV4-2,TRBD1,once,TGTGCCAGCAGCCAGGGACAGAGGAGGGACTATGGCTACACCTTC,CASSQGQRRDYGYTF
TRBJ2-1,TRBV18,TRBD2,NA,TGTGCCAGCTCACTTTTGACTAGCGGGAGTAAAAATGAGCAGTTCTTC,CASSLLTSGSKNEQFF
TRBJ2-7,TRBV14,NA,NA,TGTGCCAGCAGCCAATCGAGGGGAGGAGAGCAGTACTTC,CASSQSRGGEQYF
TRBJ1-2,TRBV5-4,NA,once,TGTGCCAGCAGCTTGGTCGGGCAGAACGACTACACCTTC,CASSLVGQNDYTF
TRBJ1-5,TRBV30,NA,NA,TGTGCCTGGGCTTTGCCGGGGGCATCTAGGGATCAGCCCCAGCATTTT,CAWALPGASRDQPQHF
TRBJ2-6,TRBV2,NA,NA,TGTGCCAGCAGTGCGCAGTCTGGGGCCAACGTCCTGACTTTC,CASSAQSGANVLTF
TRBJ2-5,TRBV10-3,NA,NA,TGTGCCATCAGTGATTGGGGGTCAGGCCAAGAGACCCAGTACTTC,CAISDWGSGQETQYF
TRBJ2-3,TRBV7-3,NA,NA,TGTGCCAGCAGCTCCCCCAACACAGATACGCAGTATTTT,CASSSPNTDTQYF
TRBJ1-2,TRBV28,TRBD1,NA,TGTGCCAGCAGTAGGACAGGGCTCTATGGCTACACCTTC,CASSRTGLYGYTF
TRBJ2-7,TRBV7-9,TRBD1,once,TGTGCCAGCAGCTTAGGACAGGGGGCTTTCGAGCAGTACTTC,CASSLGQGAFEQYF
TRBJ2-5,TRBV5-1,NA,NA,TGCGCCAGCAGCTTGAGTCCCCTCGCCAAAGAGACCCAGTACTTC,CASSLSPLAKETQYF
TRBJ2-5,TRBV5-1,TRBD2,NA,TGCGCCAGCAGCTTAGCGGGAGGAAAAGAGACCCAGTACTTC,CASSLAGGKETQYF
TRBJ2-7,TRBV6-1,NA,NA,TGTGCCAGCAGTGGGGACATAGCCTACGAGCAGTACTTC,CASSGDIAYEQYF
TRBJ2-5,TRBV25-1,NA,NA,TGTGCCAGCAGTGAATGGAGGGGGCCACGGGGAGAGACCCAGTACTTC,CASSEWRGPRGETQYF
TRBJ2-7,TRBV19,NA,NA,TGTGCCAGATCCCTTTGGGACTTTTCTCCGACGCTCTCCGATTCGAGCTCCTACGAGCAGTACTTC,CARSLWDFSPTLSDSSSYEQYF
TRBJ2-7,TRBV11-1,TRBD1,NA,TGTGCCAGCAGCTTAGGCGGCAGGGGGTTCTACGAGCAGTACTTC,CASSLGGRGFYEQYF
TRBJ1-1,TRBV6-6,NA,NA,TGTGCCAGCAGAGCGGGGTCCATGAACACTGAAGCTTTCTTT,CASRAGSMNTEAFF
TRBJ2-1,TRBV28,TRBD2,NA,TGTGCCAGCAGTTTAGGCGGAGCGGGAAAAATTGATGAGCAGTTCTTC,CASSLGGAGKIDEQFF
TRBJ1-5,TRBV5-4,NA,NA,TGTGCCAGCAGCAACCACAGGCTCAATAGCAATCAGCCCCAGCATTTT,CASSNHRLNSNQPQHF
TRBJ1-5,TRBV7-9,NA,NA,TGTGCCAGCAGCTTAGCCGGTCAGCCCCAGCATTTT,CASSLAGQPQHF
TRBJ2-1,TRBV28,TRBD2,NA,TGTGCCAGCAGGTTACCGGGACTAGCGGGAGTCAATGAGCAGTTCTTC,CASRLPGLAGVNEQFF